A selection of T cell receptor beta chains follows, all from one sample in a study of T-cell reconstitution after alpha-beta-depleted transplantation in children. TCRdb ran MiXCR on the PCR reads and lists one entry per CDR3 protein. The data contain about 340,000 distinct CDR3 sequences, around 15% of them seen just once; the ten biggest clones take up around 43%. The sample consisted of PBMCs, mostly from graft donor cells, taken 360 days after TCRalphabeta/CD19-depleted stem cell transplant. These receptors all come from a male patient aged 2 to 10 who had a stem cell transplant for acute lymphoblastic leukemia, so the T cells may come from the graft donor. Each CDR3 is given with its conserved first and last residue. D genes are given only for firm matches. The size of a clone is reported for some rows only, either as once, few or many, or as a class for expanded clones.

V: TRBV7-3
size: few
D: NA
J: TRBJ2-3
DNA: TGTGCCAGCAGACCCGGGGGCCTAAGCACAGATACGCAGTATTTT
CDR3: CASRPGGLSTDTQYF

V: TRBV4-3
size: NA
D: TRBD2
J: TRBJ2-7
DNA: TGCGCCAGCAGCCAAGAAGTATCCGAGGGAGGGACCTACGAGCAGTACTTC
CDR3: CASSQEVSEGGTYEQYF

V: TRBV7-2
size: few
D: TRBD1
J: TRBJ2-5
DNA: TGTGCCAGCAGCTTATGGACAGGGCTGTCGGAGACCCAGTACTTC
CDR3: CASSLWTGLSETQYF

V: TRBV3-1
size: NA
D: TRBD1
J: TRBJ1-3
DNA: TGTGCCAGCAGCCTCCCGGGACAGGACCTAATCTCTGGAAACACCATATATTTT
CDR3: CASSLPGQDLISGNTIYF

V: TRBV19
size: NA
D: NA
J: TRBJ2-3
DNA: TGTGCCAGTAGTATAGTGGACGGGGCAGATACGCAGTATTTT
CDR3: CASSIVDGADTQYF

V: TRBV6-4
size: once
D: TRBD2
J: TRBJ2-1
DNA: TGTGCCAGCAGTCGTCTAGCGGGCCGAGTGGATGAGCAGTTCTTC
CDR3: CASSRLAGRVDEQFF

V: TRBV12-3/TRBV12-4
size: NA
D: NA
J: TRBJ1-3
DNA: TGTGCCAGCAGTTTTGGACACAGGAACAACACCATATATTTT
CDR3: CASSFGHRNNTIYF

V: TRBV20-1
size: few
D: NA
J: TRBJ2-1
DNA: TGCAGTCCCACGACCCCGGACTACCTCTACAATGAGCAGTTCTTC
CDR3: CSPTTPDYLYNEQFF

V: TRBV24-1
size: few
D: NA
J: TRBJ2-5
DNA: TGTGCCACCAGGAGGGGGGGCGAAGAGACCCAGTACTTC
CDR3: CATRRGGEETQYF

V: TRBV4-3
size: many
D: NA
J: TRBJ2-5
DNA: TGCGCCAGCAGCCAACCTGGAGAGACCCAGTACTTC
CDR3: CASSQPGETQYF

V: TRBV5-6
size: few
D: NA
J: TRBJ2-7
DNA: TGTGCCAGCAGCCCCCCCCCGGGAAGAACCTACGAGCAGTACTTC
CDR3: CASSPPPGRTYEQYF

V: TRBV15
size: NA
D: NA
J: TRBJ2-7
DNA: TGTGCCACCAGCTCAGATAGGGGGTACGAGCAGTACTTC
CDR3: CATSSDRGYEQYF

V: TRBV4-1
size: once
D: NA
J: TRBJ2-2
DNA: TGCGCCAGCAGCCAAGTCCTTACTACGAACACCGGGGAGCTGTTTTTT
CDR3: CASSQVLTTNTGELFF

V: TRBV4-1
size: few
D: NA
J: TRBJ1-1
DNA: TGCGCCAGCAGCCAAGATCAAGGCCAGAGGGAAGCTTTCTTT
CDR3: CASSQDQGQREAFF

V: TRBV4-1
size: few
D: NA
J: TRBJ2-7
DNA: TGCGCCAGCAGACGTCAAACAGTCTCCTACGAGCAGTACTTC
CDR3: CASRRQTVSYEQYF

V: TRBV5-1
size: NA
D: NA
J: TRBJ2-7
DNA: TGCGCCAGCAGCCCCACCGGGGGAGTCTCCTACGAGCAGTACTTC
CDR3: CASSPTGGVSYEQYF

V: TRBV29-1
size: NA
D: TRBD2
J: TRBJ2-7
DNA: TGCAGCGTTTTAGCGGGAACGGGCGCCGAGCAGTACTTC
CDR3: CSVLAGTGAEQYF

V: TRBV4-3
size: few
D: TRBD2
J: TRBJ2-1
DNA: TGCGCCAGCAGCCAGGAACTAGCGGGAGGGATCTACAATGAGCAGTTCTTC
CDR3: CASSQELAGGIYNEQFF

V: TRBV7-9
size: few
D: TRBD1
J: TRBJ2-7
DNA: TGTGCCAGCAGAGATATGACAGGGGGCGCAGGTTACGAGCAGTACTTC
CDR3: CASRDMTGGAGYEQYF

V: TRBV7-3
size: many
D: NA
J: TRBJ2-5
DNA: TGTGCCAGCAGCTATGGGAGTGGGGAGACCCAGTACTTC
CDR3: CASSYGSGETQYF

V: TRBV7-8
size: many
D: TRBD1
J: TRBJ2-3
DNA: TGTGCCAGCAGCTTTTCCAGGGGGCTTGATACGCAGTATTTT
CDR3: CASSFSRGLDTQYF

V: TRBV4-1
size: NA
D: NA
J: TRBJ2-5
DNA: TGCGCCAGCAGCCAAGATTGGCGGAGGTGGGAGACCCAGTACTTC
CDR3: CASSQDWRRWETQYF

V: TRBV7-3
size: few
D: TRBD1
J: TRBJ1-1
DNA: TGTGCCAGCAGCTTACGGCCCGGGACAGGCGTTATTTCAGCTTTCTTT
CDR3: CASSLRPGTGVISAFF

V: TRBV6-1
size: few
D: TRBD2
J: TRBJ2-1
DNA: TGTGCCAGCGATGGACTAGCGGGGCTCAATGAGCAGTTCTTC
CDR3: CASDGLAGLNEQFF

V: TRBV5-1
size: NA
D: NA
J: TRBJ1-1
DNA: TGCGTCAGCAGCCTAAATCCAGGAGACACTGAAGCTTTCTTT
CDR3: CVSSLNPGDTEAFF

V: TRBV14
size: NA
D: NA
J: TRBJ2-7
DNA: TGTGCCAGCAGCCAAGGTCGGGGTGCAGGGGCCTACGAGCAGTACTTC
CDR3: CASSQGRGAGAYEQYF

V: TRBV29-1
size: NA
D: NA
J: TRBJ2-7
DNA: TGCAGCGTTGCCGGGACGGTCGACTACGAGCAGTACTTC
CDR3: CSVAGTVDYEQYF

V: TRBV29-1
size: few
D: TRBD2
J: TRBJ2-3
DNA: TGCAGCGCCGCTAGCGGACGCACAGATACGCAGTATTTT
CDR3: CSAASGRTDTQYF

V: TRBV5-1
size: few
D: TRBD1
J: TRBJ2-4
DNA: TGCGCCAGCAGCTTGGCCCTACAGGGGGCTGGGAACATTCAGTACTTC
CDR3: CASSLALQGAGNIQYF

V: TRBV7-2
size: NA
D: NA
J: TRBJ2-1
DNA: TGTGCCAGCAGCTTAGCGGGAGGGGGGGGGAATGAGCAGTTCTTC
CDR3: CASSLAGGGGNEQFF

V: TRBV4-3
size: many
D: TRBD2
J: TRBJ2-5
DNA: TGCGCCAGCAGCCAGGGGACTAGCGGGCAAGAGACCCAGTACTTC
CDR3: CASSQGTSGQETQYF

V: TRBV20-1
size: few
D: TRBD2
J: TRBJ2-7
DNA: TGCAGTGCTACCCGGACTAGCTTATACGAGCAGTACTTC
CDR3: CSATRTSLYEQYF

V: TRBV12-5
size: NA
D: TRBD1
J: TRBJ2-5
DNA: TGTGCTAGTGGTTTCACCCGGACAGGCCAAGAGACCCAGTACTTC
CDR3: CASGFTRTGQETQYF

V: TRBV9
size: NA
D: NA
J: TRBJ2-5
DNA: TGTGCCAGCAGCAACAGGGAAGAGACCCAGTACTTC
CDR3: CASSNREETQYF

V: TRBV4-2
size: few
D: TRBD1
J: TRBJ1-2
DNA: TGTGCCAGCAGCCTCCCAACGACAGGGGGAGGTGGCTACACCTTC
CDR3: CASSLPTTGGGGYTF

V: TRBV12-3/TRBV12-4
size: few
D: NA
J: TRBJ2-5
DNA: TGTGCCAGCAGCTCGGGAGTGATCCAAGAGACCCAGTACTTC
CDR3: CASSSGVIQETQYF

V: TRBV27
size: few
D: TRBD2
J: TRBJ2-7
DNA: TGTGCCAGCAGTTTATCCGCCCTTCTAGCGGGAGCGGAGGAGCAGTACTTC
CDR3: CASSLSALLAGAEEQYF

V: TRBV19
size: few
D: NA
J: TRBJ2-1
DNA: TGTGCCAGTAGTATAGGCGGGGTCTATAGGGATGAGCAGTTCTTC
CDR3: CASSIGGVYRDEQFF

V: TRBV6-1
size: NA
D: TRBD2
J: TRBJ2-3
DNA: TGTGCCAGCAGTGGAGGACTAGTAAGTGATACGCAGTATTTT
CDR3: CASSGGLVSDTQYF

V: TRBV5-1
size: NA
D: TRBD1
J: TRBJ1-1
DNA: TGCGCCAGCAGGACAGGGACTGAAGCTTTCTTT
CDR3: CASRTGTEAFF

V: TRBV5-1
size: NA
D: NA
J: TRBJ2-3
DNA: TGCGCCAGCAGAGGGTCCACAGGGTTCGGAGATACGCAGTATTTT
CDR3: CASRGSTGFGDTQYF

V: TRBV2
size: many
D: NA
J: TRBJ1-1
DNA: TGTGCCAGCAGTGGAGGGCCTGGCGGCACTGAAGCTTTCTTT
CDR3: CASSGGPGGTEAFF

V: TRBV2
size: NA
D: NA
J: TRBJ1-2
DNA: TGTGCCAGCCGGACGGACCGGGGAGGCTACACCTTC
CDR3: CASRTDRGGYTF

V: TRBV4-1
size: few
D: NA
J: TRBJ2-5
DNA: TGCGCCAGCAGCCAAGCATCCGGGGAGACCCAGTACTTC
CDR3: CASSQASGETQYF

V: TRBV11-1
size: few
D: TRBD2
J: TRBJ2-1
DNA: TGTGCCAGCAGCGGAAGACTAGCGGGATTTGGCAATGAGCAGTTCTTC
CDR3: CASSGRLAGFGNEQFF

V: TRBV11-2
size: NA
D: TRBD1
J: TRBJ2-1
DNA: TGTGCCAGCAGCTTAGATCCCGGGACAGGGACCTACAATGAGCAGTTCTTC
CDR3: CASSLDPGTGTYNEQFF

V: TRBV29-1
size: NA
D: NA
J: TRBJ2-7
DNA: TGCAGCGTTGGCAGGGTCGGCTACGAGCAGTACTTC
CDR3: CSVGRVGYEQYF

V: TRBV12-3/TRBV12-4
size: few
D: TRBD2
J: TRBJ2-7
DNA: TGTGCCAGCAGTCCAGAGACTAGCGGGTACGAGCAGTACTTC
CDR3: CASSPETSGYEQYF

V: TRBV7-9
size: many
D: NA
J: TRBJ2-3
DNA: TGTGCCAGCAGCTTAGACGCCAGTACGCAGTATTTT
CDR3: CASSLDASTQYF

V: TRBV6-5
size: NA
D: TRBD1
J: TRBJ1-5
DNA: TGTGCCAGCAGGGCCGGGACAGCGCCTTGGGGAAACCAGCCCCAGCATTTT
CDR3: CASRAGTAPWGNQPQHF

V: TRBV5-1
size: NA
D: NA
J: TRBJ2-7
DNA: TGCGCCAGCAGCTCAGACGGGGGGCTAGCGTTTAGCTCCTACGAGCAGTACTTC
CDR3: CASSSDGGLAFSSYEQYF

V: TRBV29-1
size: few
D: TRBD2
J: TRBJ2-2
DNA: TGCAGCGTCGTGATTGCGGGAGTTTTCGGGGAGCTGTTTTTT
CDR3: CSVVIAGVFGELFF

V: TRBV7-2
size: few
D: TRBD1
J: TRBJ2-1
DNA: TGTGCCAGCAGCCAGACAGGGTTGGTAGCCAATGAGCAGTTCTTC
CDR3: CASSQTGLVANEQFF

V: TRBV4-3
size: few
D: NA
J: TRBJ2-3
DNA: TGCGCCAGCAGCCAGAAGGGGAATCCCACAGATACGCAGTATTTT
CDR3: CASSQKGNPTDTQYF